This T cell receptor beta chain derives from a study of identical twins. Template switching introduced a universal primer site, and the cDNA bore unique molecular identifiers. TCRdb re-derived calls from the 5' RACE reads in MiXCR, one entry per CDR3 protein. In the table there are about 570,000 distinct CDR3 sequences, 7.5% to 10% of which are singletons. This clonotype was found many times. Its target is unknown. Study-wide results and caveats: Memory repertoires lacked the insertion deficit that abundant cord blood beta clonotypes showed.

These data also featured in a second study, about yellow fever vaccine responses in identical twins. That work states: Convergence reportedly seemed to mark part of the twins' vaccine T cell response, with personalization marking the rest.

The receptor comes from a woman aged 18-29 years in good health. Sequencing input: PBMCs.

The CDR3 nucleotides are TGCAGCGTTGAAGATGGGATTGAAGACACTGAAGCTTTCTTT. This gives the protein CSVEDGIEDTEAFF. This sequence joins TRBV29-1 and TRBJ1-1; D unresolved. There are 14 residues in the CDR3. The V and J ends lost 0 bases and 3 bases respectively, with 11 bases between them. Germline V gene data show CDR1 as SQVTM and CDR2 as ANQGSEA. The full variable domain, completed using reference TRBV29-1 and TRBJ1-1, is SAVISQKPSRDICQRGTSLTIQCQVDSQVTMMFWYRQQPGQSLTLIATANQGSEATYESGFVIDKFPISRPNLTFSTLTVSNMSPEDSSIYLCSVEDGIEDTEAFFGQGTRLTVV.